The rows below give T cell receptor beta chains drawn from one sample of a study of control samples from healthy donors and cancer patients. Measured with immunoSEQ multiplex PCR; TCRdb has only the in-frame clones, and not every one. The sample includes about 70,000 clones, 75% to 90% of them seen just once. Specimen: blood. These receptors originate from a man aged 50 to 59 in good health. The CDR3 runs from the conserved cysteine through the conserved F or W. D genes are given only for firm matches. A clone size is listed for some rows: how often the clone was seen (once, few, many), or a class if it is expanded.

J gene,clone size,D gene,V gene,CDR3 protein,CDR3 DNA
TRBJ2-7,NA,NA,TRBV20-1,CSARGIVEQYF,TGCAGTGCTCGGGGGATAGTCGAGCAGTACTTC
TRBJ2-6,NA,NA,TRBV6-4,CASSERGTGANVLTF,TGTGCCAGCAGTGAGAGGGGTACTGGGGCCAACGTCCTGACTTTC
TRBJ1-6,NA,NA,TRBV21-1,CASSKGTGDNNTANNSPLHF,TGTGCCAGCAGCAAAGGTACAGGGGACAATAATACGGCGAACAATTCACCCCTCCACTTT
TRBJ1-4,NA,TRBD1,TRBV7-2,CASSLAGGSGGKLFF,TGTGCCAGCAGCTTAGCAGGGGGCTCGGGCGGAAAACTGTTTTTT
TRBJ2-3,few,TRBD2,TRBV28,CASSQTSGYTDTQYF,TGTGCCAGCAGTCAGACTAGCGGATACACAGATACGCAGTATTTT
TRBJ1-5,NA,NA,TRBV28,CASSSTRRLYSNQPQHF,TGTGCCAGCAGTTCCACCAGGAGACTTTATAGCAATCAGCCCCAGCATTTT
TRBJ1-2,NA,TRBD1,TRBV6-5,CASTQGVNYGYTF,TGTGCCAGCACTCAGGGGGTTAACTATGGCTACACCTTC
TRBJ2-2,NA,TRBD2,TRBV7-3,CASSFRSGLAAVPGELFF,TGTGCCAGCAGCTTTAGGTCGGGACTAGCGGCCGTCCCCGGGGAGCTGTTTTTT
TRBJ1-2,NA,NA,TRBV10-3,CAISEVGVGYGYTF,TGTGCCATCAGTGAGGTTGGGGTTGGCTATGGCTACACCTTC
TRBJ2-5,NA,NA,TRBV11-3,CASSLGGQQETQYF,TGTGCCAGCAGCTTGGGGGGACAGCAAGAGACCCAGTACTTC
TRBJ2-7,NA,TRBD1,TRBV6-5,CASTKGQRYEQYF,TGTGCCAGCACCAAGGGACAGCGGTACGAGCAGTACTTC
TRBJ2-4,NA,NA,TRBV6-6,CASTDQSQLAKNIQYF,TGTGCCAGCACCGACCAATCCCAGCTGGCCAAAAACATTCAGTACTTC
TRBJ1-1,NA,TRBD1,TRBV11-2,CASNPPGQGTEAFF,TGTGCCAGCAACCCACCGGGACAGGGGACCGAAGCTTTCTTT
TRBJ2-2,NA,TRBD2,TRBV9,CASSVGSGRVTGELFF,TGTGCCAGCAGCGTAGGGAGCGGGAGGGTCACCGGGGAGCTGTTTTTT
TRBJ1-5,NA,NA,TRBV9,CASSAIDSSNQPQHF,TGTGCCAGCAGCGCCATCGACAGCAGCAATCAGCCCCAGCATTTT
TRBJ2-5,NA,NA,TRBV29-1,CSVGWAVETQYF,TGCAGCGTGGGCTGGGCGGTTGAGACCCAGTACTTC
TRBJ2-7,NA,TRBD1,TRBV24-1,CATSDLTGTEQYF,TGTGCCACCAGTGACCTGACAGGGACCGAGCAGTACTTC
TRBJ2-1,NA,TRBD2,TRBV11-3,CASSPYRGSGRSYNEQFF,TGTGCCAGCAGCCCCTATCGTGGTAGCGGGAGATCCTACAATGAGCAGTTCTTC
TRBJ2-1,NA,TRBD2,TRBV4-2,CASSQVGIAGGDEQFF,TGTGCCAGCAGCCAAGTGGGAATAGCGGGGGGGGATGAGCAGTTCTTC
TRBJ1-1,NA,NA,TRBV9,CARSGGRGENTEAFF,TGTGCCCGCAGCGGGGGACGGGGGGAGAACACTGAAGCTTTCTTT
TRBJ2-5,NA,TRBD2,TRBV5-1,CASSLGLAGQETQYF,TGCGCCAGCAGCTTGGGACTAGCGGGGCAAGAGACCCAGTACTTC
TRBJ2-3,NA,NA,TRBV5-1,CASSLGHNTDTQYF,TGCGCCAGCAGCTTGGGACATAACACAGATACGCAGTATTTT
TRBJ2-1,NA,TRBD2,TRBV6-2/TRBV6-3,CASSVISGEKYNEQFF,TGTGCCAGCAGTGTGATTAGCGGGGAGAAATACAATGAGCAGTTCTTC
TRBJ2-1,NA,NA,TRBV18,CASSPFNQGSYNEQFF,TGTGCCAGCTCACCTTTTAACCAGGGATCCTACAATGAGCAGTTCTTC
TRBJ2-7,NA,TRBD1,TRBV7-2,CASRFDRGWTYEQYF,TGTGCCAGCAGATTTGACAGGGGGTGGACCTACGAGCAGTACTTC
TRBJ2-3,once,NA,TRBV9,CASSVRGVTDTQYF,TGTGCCAGCAGCGTCCGCGGGGTCACAGATACGCAGTATTTT
TRBJ1-2,NA,NA,TRBV5-4,CASSSIKSHYGYTF,TGTGCCAGCAGCTCAATCAAATCGCACTATGGCTACACCTTC
TRBJ1-5,NA,NA,TRBV7-8,CASSFDGGATPLSNQPQHF,TGTGCCAGCAGCTTCGATGGCGGCGCGACACCGCTTAGCAATCAGCCCCAGCATTTT
TRBJ2-7,NA,NA,TRBV9,CASSVDDKPYEQYF,TGTGCCAGCAGCGTAGATGACAAACCCTACGAGCAGTACTTC
TRBJ1-5,many,NA,TRBV3-1/TRBV3-2,CASSQGRGSPQPQHF,TGTGCCAGCAGCCAGGGAAGGGGCTCCCCTCAGCCCCAGCATTTT
TRBJ1-1,NA,NA,TRBV27,CASSLSRTGTEAFF,TGTGCCAGCAGTTTATCGAGGACGGGCACTGAAGCTTTCTTT
TRBJ2-1,NA,NA,TRBV9,CASSPRTDSSYNEQFF,TGTGCCAGCAGCCCCCGGACTGACAGCTCCTACAATGAGCAGTTCTTC
TRBJ1-1,NA,NA,TRBV12-3/TRBV12-4,CASSLGVNTEAFF,TGTGCCAGCAGTTTAGGGGTGAACACTGAAGCTTTCTTT
TRBJ1-1,NA,NA,TRBV6-2/TRBV6-3,CASSRQYTEAFF,TGTGCCAGCAGTCGACAGTACACTGAAGCTTTCTTT
TRBJ1-6,NA,NA,TRBV12-3/TRBV12-4,CASTPRSPLHF,TGTGCCAGCACCCCTCGGTCACCCCTCCACTTT
TRBJ2-2,few,TRBD1,TRBV18,CASSPGQGHGELFF,TGTGCCAGCTCACCGGGACAGGGGCACGGGGAGCTGTTTTTT
TRBJ2-5,NA,TRBD1,TRBV6-5,CASILGTGGLETQYF,TGTGCCAGCATTTTAGGGACAGGGGGCTTGGAGACCCAGTACTTC
TRBJ2-1,NA,TRBD1,TRBV27,CASSIRGRVSGQFF,TGTGCCAGCAGTATCAGGGGGCGCGTTAGCGGGCAGTTCTTC
TRBJ2-1,NA,NA,TRBV5-6,CASSLEIGNEQFF,TGTGCCAGCAGCTTGGAAATTGGCAATGAGCAGTTCTTC
TRBJ1-1,NA,NA,TRBV18,CASSPLNTEAFF,TGTGCCAGCTCACCACTGAACACTGAAGCTTTCTTT
TRBJ1-1,NA,NA,TRBV5-4,CASNKVGATPEAFF,TGTGCCAGCAACAAAGTTGGGGCGACCCCGGAAGCTTTCTTT
TRBJ2-7,NA,NA,TRBV9,CASSYREQPYEQYF,TGTGCCAGCAGCTACCGGGAACAGCCATACGAGCAGTACTTC
TRBJ1-1,NA,TRBD1,TRBV2,CASSTGTDRVNTEAFF,TGTGCCAGCAGTACCGGTACGGACAGGGTGAACACTGAAGCTTTCTTT
TRBJ2-3,NA,NA,TRBV27,CASSRARGGTDTQYF,TGTGCCAGCAGCCGAGCGAGGGGGGGCACAGATACGCAGTATTTT
TRBJ1-2,NA,NA,TRBV6-6,CASRGPEYGYTF,TGTGCCAGCCGCGGACCTGAGTATGGCTACACCTTC
TRBJ1-1,NA,NA,TRBV30,CAWGDGRAEAFF,TGTGCGTGGGGGGACGGACGCGCTGAAGCTTTCTTT
TRBJ2-6,NA,NA,TRBV6-2/TRBV6-3,CASSYRGAANAGANVLTF,TGTGCCAGCAGTTACCGAGGGGCGGCAAACGCTGGGGCCAACGTCCTGACTTTC
TRBJ1-2,NA,NA,TRBV24-1,CATSDQGYGYTF,TGTGCCACCAGTGACCAGGGCTATGGCTACACCTTC
TRBJ2-3,NA,TRBD2,TRBV30,CAWGRGGTDTQYF,TGTGCCTGGGGGAGGGGCGGCACAGATACGCAGTATTTT
TRBJ2-3,NA,TRBD2,TRBV5-1,CASSLGLAGDPTDTQYF,TGCGCCAGCAGCTTGGGACTAGCGGGGGACCCCACAGATACGCAGTATTTT
TRBJ1-4,NA,NA,TRBV2,CASRRGVDEKLFF,TGTGCCAGCAGGAGGGGGGTAGATGAAAAACTGTTTTTT